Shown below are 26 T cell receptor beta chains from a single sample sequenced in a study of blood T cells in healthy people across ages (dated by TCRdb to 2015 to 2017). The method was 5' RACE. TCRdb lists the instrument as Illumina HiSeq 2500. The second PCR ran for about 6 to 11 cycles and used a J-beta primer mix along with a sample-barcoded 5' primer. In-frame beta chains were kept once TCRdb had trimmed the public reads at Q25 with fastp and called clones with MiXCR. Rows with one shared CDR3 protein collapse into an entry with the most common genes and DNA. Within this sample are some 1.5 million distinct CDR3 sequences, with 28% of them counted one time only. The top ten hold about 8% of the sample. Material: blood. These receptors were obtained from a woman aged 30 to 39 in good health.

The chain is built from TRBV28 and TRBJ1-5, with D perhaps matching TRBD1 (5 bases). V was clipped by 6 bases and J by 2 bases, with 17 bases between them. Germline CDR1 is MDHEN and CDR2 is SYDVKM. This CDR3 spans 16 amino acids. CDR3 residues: CASRVLRSGGNQPQHF. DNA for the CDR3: TGTGCCAGCAGGGTCCTAAGATCGGGGGGCAATCAGCCCCAGCATTTT.

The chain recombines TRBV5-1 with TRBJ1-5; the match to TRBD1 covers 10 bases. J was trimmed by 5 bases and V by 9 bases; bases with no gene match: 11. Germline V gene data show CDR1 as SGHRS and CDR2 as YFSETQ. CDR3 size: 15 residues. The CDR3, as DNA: TGCGCCACCAATGACGGGGACAGGGGTGATCAGCCCCAGCATTTT. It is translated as CATNDGDRGDQPQHF.

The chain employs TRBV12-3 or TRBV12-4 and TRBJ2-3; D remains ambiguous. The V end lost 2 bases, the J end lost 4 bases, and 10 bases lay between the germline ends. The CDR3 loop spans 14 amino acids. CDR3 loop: CASSLRALADTQYF. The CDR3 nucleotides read TGTGCCAGCAGTTTAAGGGCGTTGGCAGATACGCAGTATTTT.

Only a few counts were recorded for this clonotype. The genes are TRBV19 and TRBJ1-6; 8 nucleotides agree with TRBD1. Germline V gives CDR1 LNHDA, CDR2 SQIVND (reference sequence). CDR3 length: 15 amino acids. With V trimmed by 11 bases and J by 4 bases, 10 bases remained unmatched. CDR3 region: CASKAGGRYNSPLHF. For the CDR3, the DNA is TGTGCCTCCAAAGCAGGGGGCCGATATAATTCACCCCTCCACTTT.

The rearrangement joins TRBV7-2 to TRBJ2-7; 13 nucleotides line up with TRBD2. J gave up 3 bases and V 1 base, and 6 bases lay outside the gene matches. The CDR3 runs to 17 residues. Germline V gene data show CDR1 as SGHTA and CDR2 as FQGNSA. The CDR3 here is CASSLGGWTSGSYEQYF. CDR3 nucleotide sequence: TGTGCCAGCAGCTTAGGGGGGTGGACTAGCGGGAGCTACGAGCAGTACTTC.

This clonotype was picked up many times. The CDR3 sequence: CSVEGQVPYEQYF. The CDR3 DNA reads TGCAGCGTTGAGGGGCAGGTTCCCTACGAGCAGTACTTC. The rearrangement joins TRBV29-1 to TRBJ2-7; possible D gene TRBD1, 5 bases. Per germline, CDR1 SQVTM and CDR2 ANQGSEA. CDR3 length equals 13 residues. V lost 3 bases to trimming and J lost 2 bases, with 11 bases between them.

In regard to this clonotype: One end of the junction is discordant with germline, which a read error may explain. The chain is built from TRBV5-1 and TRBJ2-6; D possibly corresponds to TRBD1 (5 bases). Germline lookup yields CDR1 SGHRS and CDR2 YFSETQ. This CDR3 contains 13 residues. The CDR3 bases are TGCGCCAGCTACAACTCTGGGGCCGACGTCCTGACTTTC. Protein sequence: CASYNSGADVLTF.

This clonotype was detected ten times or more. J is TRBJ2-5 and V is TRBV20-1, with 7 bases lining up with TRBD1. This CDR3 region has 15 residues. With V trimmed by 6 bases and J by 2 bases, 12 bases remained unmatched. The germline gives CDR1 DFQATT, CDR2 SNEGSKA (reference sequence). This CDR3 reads CSAPAYDRAQETQYF. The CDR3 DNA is TGCAGTGCCCCGGCATATGACAGGGCTCAAGAGACCCAGTACTTC.

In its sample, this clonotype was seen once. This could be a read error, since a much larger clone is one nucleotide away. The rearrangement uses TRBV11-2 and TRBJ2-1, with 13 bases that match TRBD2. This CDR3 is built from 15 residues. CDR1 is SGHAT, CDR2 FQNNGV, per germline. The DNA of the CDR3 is TGTTCCAGCAGCTCGGGACTAGCGGGGAGGAATGAGCAGTTCTTC. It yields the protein CSSSSGLAGRNEQFF.

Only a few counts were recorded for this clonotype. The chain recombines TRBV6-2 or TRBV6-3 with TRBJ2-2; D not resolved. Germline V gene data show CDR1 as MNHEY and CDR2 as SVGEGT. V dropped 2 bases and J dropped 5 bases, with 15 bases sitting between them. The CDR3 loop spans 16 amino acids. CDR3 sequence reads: CASSYLPGARTGELFF. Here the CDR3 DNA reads TGTGCCAGCAGTTACCTCCCGGGCGCCCGGACCGGGGAGCTGTTTTTT.

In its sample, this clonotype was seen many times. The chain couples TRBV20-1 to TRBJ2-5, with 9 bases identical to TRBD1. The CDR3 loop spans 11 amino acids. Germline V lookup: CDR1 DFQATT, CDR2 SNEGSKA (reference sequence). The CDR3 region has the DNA TGCAGCGGACAGGGGCCCGAGACCCAGTACTTC. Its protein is CSGQGPETQYF.

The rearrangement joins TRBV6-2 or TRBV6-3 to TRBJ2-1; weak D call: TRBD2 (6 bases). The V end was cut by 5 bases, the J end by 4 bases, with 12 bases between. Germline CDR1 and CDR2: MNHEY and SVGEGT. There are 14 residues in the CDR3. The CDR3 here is CASSVAAQYNEQFF. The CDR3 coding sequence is TGTGCCAGCAGTGTAGCGGCTCAATACAATGAGCAGTTCTTC.

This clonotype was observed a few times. The CDR3 nucleotides read TGCGCCAGCAGCCAAGATATCCAGGGGGAAGCTTTCTTT. Translated: CASSQDIQGEAFF. This chain joins TRBV4-1 and TRBJ1-1; a possible D gene is TRBD1 (6 bases). V was trimmed by 0 bases and J by 8 bases, leaving 10 bases between them. This CDR3 has 13 amino acids. Per the germline V gene, CDR1 is MGHRA and CDR2 is YSYEKL.

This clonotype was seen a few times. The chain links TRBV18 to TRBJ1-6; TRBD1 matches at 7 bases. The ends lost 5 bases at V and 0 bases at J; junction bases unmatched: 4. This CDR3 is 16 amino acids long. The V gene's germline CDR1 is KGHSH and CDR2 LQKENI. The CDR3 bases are TGTGCCAGCTCATTACAGGGGCCCTCCTATAATTCACCCCTCCACTTT. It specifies CASSLQGPSYNSPLHF.

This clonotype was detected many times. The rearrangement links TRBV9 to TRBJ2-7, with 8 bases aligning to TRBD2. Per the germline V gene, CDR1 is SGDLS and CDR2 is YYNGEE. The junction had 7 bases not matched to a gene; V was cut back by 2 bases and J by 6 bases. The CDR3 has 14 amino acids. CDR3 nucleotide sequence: TGTGCCAGCAGCGTGGCGGGGGGCCCCTCCGAGCAGTACTTC. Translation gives CASSVAGGPSEQYF.

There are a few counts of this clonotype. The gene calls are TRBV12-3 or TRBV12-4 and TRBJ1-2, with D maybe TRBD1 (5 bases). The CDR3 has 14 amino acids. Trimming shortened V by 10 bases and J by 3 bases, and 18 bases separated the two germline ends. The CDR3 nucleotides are TGTGCCACCTCCACAGGCACCTTCGACTATGGCTACACCTTC. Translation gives CATSTGTFDYGYTF.

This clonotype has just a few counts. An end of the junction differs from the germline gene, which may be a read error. The CDR3 DNA follows: TGTACCAGCAGTTACGGACATCGGGAGACCCAGTACTTC. The encoded protein is CTSSYGHRETQYF. The rearrangement joins TRBV12-3 or TRBV12-4 to TRBJ2-5; D is perhaps TRBD1 (5 bases). The CDR3 has 13 amino acids.

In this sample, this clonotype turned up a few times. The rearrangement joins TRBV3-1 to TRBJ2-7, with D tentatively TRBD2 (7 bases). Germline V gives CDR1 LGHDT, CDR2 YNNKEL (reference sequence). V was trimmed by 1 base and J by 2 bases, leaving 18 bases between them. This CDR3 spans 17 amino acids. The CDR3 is CASSQARGAGAPYEQYF. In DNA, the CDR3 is TGTGCCAGCAGCCAAGCGAGGGGTGCGGGGGCCCCCTACGAGCAGTACTTC.

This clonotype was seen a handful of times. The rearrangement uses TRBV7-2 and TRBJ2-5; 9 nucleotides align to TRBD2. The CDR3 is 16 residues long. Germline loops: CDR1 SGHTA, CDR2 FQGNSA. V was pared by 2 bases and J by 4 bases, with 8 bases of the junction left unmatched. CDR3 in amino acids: CASSLNVAGAGETQYF. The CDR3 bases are TGTGCCAGCAGCTTAAATGTAGCGGGAGCGGGAGAGACCCAGTACTTC. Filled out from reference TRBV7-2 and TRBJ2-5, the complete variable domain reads GAGVSQSPSNKVTEKGKDVELRCDPISGHTALYWYRQSLGQGLEFLIYFQGNSAPDKSGLPSDRFSAERTGGSVSTLTIQRTQQEDSAVYLCASSLNVAGAGETQYFGPGTRLLVL.

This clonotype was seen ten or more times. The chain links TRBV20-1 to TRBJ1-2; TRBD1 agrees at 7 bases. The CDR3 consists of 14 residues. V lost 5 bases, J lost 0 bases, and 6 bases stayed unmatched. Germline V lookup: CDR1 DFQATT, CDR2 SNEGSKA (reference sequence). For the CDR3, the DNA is TGCAGTGCTTCAGGACAGGCAGCTAACTATGGCTACACCTTC. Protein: CSASGQAANYGYTF.

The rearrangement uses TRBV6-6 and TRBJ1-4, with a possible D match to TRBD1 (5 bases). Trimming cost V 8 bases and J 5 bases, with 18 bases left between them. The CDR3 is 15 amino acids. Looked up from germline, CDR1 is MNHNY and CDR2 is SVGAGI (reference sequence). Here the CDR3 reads CASSERGRGNEKLFF. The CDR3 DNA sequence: TGTGCCAGCTCCGAACGGGGCAGAGGAAATGAAAAACTGTTTTTT.

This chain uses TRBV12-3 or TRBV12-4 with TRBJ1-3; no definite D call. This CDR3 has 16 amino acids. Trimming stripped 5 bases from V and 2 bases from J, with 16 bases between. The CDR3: CASSLSSTMAGNTIYF. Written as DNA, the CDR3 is TGTGCCAGCAGTCTCTCATCGACCATGGCTGGAAACACCATATATTTT.

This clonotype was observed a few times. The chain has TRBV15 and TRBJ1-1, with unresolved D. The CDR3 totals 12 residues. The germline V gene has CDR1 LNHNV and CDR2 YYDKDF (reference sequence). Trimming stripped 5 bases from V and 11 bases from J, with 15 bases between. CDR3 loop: CATSSGSSSAFF. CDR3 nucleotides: TGTGCCACCAGCTCAGGCAGCTCCTCGGCTTTCTTT.

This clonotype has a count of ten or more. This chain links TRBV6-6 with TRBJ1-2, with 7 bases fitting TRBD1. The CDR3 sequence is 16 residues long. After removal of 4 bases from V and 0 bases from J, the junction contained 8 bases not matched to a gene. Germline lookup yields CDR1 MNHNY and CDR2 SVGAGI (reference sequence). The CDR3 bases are TGTGCCAGCAGTTTACTCCCGACAGGGACTAACTATGGCTACACCTTC. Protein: CASSLLPTGTNYGYTF.

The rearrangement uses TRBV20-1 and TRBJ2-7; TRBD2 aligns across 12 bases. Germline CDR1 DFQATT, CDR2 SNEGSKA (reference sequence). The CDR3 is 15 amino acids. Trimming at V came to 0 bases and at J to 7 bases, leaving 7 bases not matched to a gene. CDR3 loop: CSARDATSGSLEQYF. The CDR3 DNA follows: TGCAGTGCTAGAGATGCGACTAGCGGGAGCTTGGAGCAGTACTTC.

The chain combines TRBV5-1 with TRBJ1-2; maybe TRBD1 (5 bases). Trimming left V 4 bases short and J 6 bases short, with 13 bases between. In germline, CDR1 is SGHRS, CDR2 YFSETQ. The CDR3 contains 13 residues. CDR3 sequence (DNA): TGCGCCAGCAGCGGGGACCTTCTCCATGGCTACACCTTC. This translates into CASSGDLLHGYTF.